A selection of T cell receptor beta chains follows, all from one sample in a study of shared clonotypes between healthy human individuals. Clones were read by immunoSEQ multiplex PCR, and TCRdb kept only the in-frame ones, dropping some. Among about 340,000 clones listed, more than 60% were seen once. Sequenced input: memory CD4+ T cells sorted from blood. The receptors were gathered from a man aged 30-40 years in good health. CDR3s include the opening cysteine and the closing phenylalanine or tryptophan. The D gene is left open where the match is weak. Clone size, where shown, is once, few, many, or a class for clones that have expanded.

v_call	j_call	d_call	cdr3_length	clone_size	cdr3_aa	cdr3_nt
TRBV9	TRBJ2-2	.	15	many	CASSATTGVSGELFF	TGTGCCAGCAGCGCAACGACGGGAGTCTCCGGGGAGCTGTTTTTT
TRBV5-4	TRBJ1-1	.	13	.	CASSLDINTEAFF	TGTGCCAGCAGCTTGGACATTAACACTGAAGCTTTCTTT
TRBV11-2	TRBJ2-1	.	15	.	CASSLLQAQYNEQFF	TGTGCCAGCAGCTTACTACAGGCCCAGTACAATGAGCAGTTCTTC
TRBV5-1	TRBJ2-5	.	13	.	CASSGGGQETQYF	TGCGCCAGCAGTGGAGGGGGGCAAGAGACCCAGTACTTC
TRBV7-3	TRBJ2-2	TRBD2	15	.	CASSSSSGNTGELFF	TGTGCCAGCAGCTCCTCTAGCGGGAACACCGGGGAGCTGTTTTTT
TRBV10-3	TRBJ2-1	TRBD2	15	.	CAISELAGGYNEQFF	TGTGCCATCAGTGAACTAGCGGGAGGTTACAATGAGCAGTTCTTC
TRBV9	TRBJ2-2	.	15	.	CASSVGLVGAGELFF	TGTGCCAGCAGCGTAGGCCTAGTGGGGGCCGGGGAGCTGTTTTTT
TRBV5-6	TRBJ2-5	.	15	once	CASSLAVGLQETQYF	TGTGCCAGCAGCTTGGCTGTCGGCTTACAAGAGACCCAGTACTTC
TRBV7-9	TRBJ2-2	TRBD1	15	.	CASSARDSYTGELFF	TGTGCCAGCAGCGCGAGGGACAGCTATACCGGGGAGCTGTTTTTT
TRBV2	TRBJ2-7	.	14	.	CASRKISGSYEQYF	TGTGCCAGCAGGAAAATTAGCGGCTCCTACGAGCAGTACTTC
TRBV30	TRBJ1-1	.	11	.	CAWRRQAKAFF	TGTGCCTGGAGAAGGCAGGCCAAAGCTTTCTTT
TRBV3-1/TRBV3-2	TRBJ2-7	.	8	.	CARYEQYF	TGTGCCAGATACGAGCAGTACTTC
TRBV29-1	TRBJ2-7	TRBD1	13	.	CSVGGRDREEQYF	TGCAGCGTTGGAGGGCGGGACAGGGAAGAGCAGTACTTC
TRBV4-3	TRBJ1-4	.	19	few	CASSQSPPTRAATNEKLFF	TGCGCCAGCAGCCAATCTCCTCCGACAAGGGCCGCAACTAATGAAAAACTGTTTTTT
TRBV7-7	TRBJ2-7	TRBD2	15	.	CASSPGLAETYEQYF	TGTGCCAGCAGCCCGGGACTAGCGGAGACCTACGAGCAGTACTTC
TRBV6-5	TRBJ2-3	.	15	.	CASRNLAPSTDTQYF	TGTGCCAGCAGGAACCTAGCGCCTAGCACAGATACGCAGTATTTT
TRBV6-5	TRBJ1-1	.	14	few	CASRQRRAFTEAFF	TGTGCCAGTAGGCAGCGTCGGGCGTTTACTGAAGCTTTCTTT
TRBV11-2	TRBJ2-5	.	15	.	CASSLRQRAGETQYF	TGTGCCAGCAGCTTACGCCAGCGGGCTGGGGAGACCCAGTACTTC
TRBV9	TRBJ2-1	TRBD2	15	.	CASSAGTSGIEEQFF	TGTGCCAGCAGCGCCGGGACTAGCGGGATCGAGGAGCAGTTCTTC
TRBV10-3	TRBJ1-1	.	14	.	CVTTAQGRVTEAFF	TGTGTTACAACGGCCCAGGGTCGGGTCACTGAAGCTTTCTTT
TRBV5-4	TRBJ1-3	.	15	once	CASSYLGGTGNTIYF	TGTGCCAGCAGCTACCTAGGGGGAACTGGAAACACCATATATTTT
TRBV6-6	TRBJ2-7	.	12	.	CASGPSTYEQYF	TGTGCCAGCGGCCCATCTACCTACGAGCAGTACTTC
TRBV7-2	TRBJ2-1	.	16	few	CASSLRASLLGNEQFF	TGTGCCAGCAGCTTAAGGGCCTCACTCCTTGGCAATGAGCAGTTCTTC
TRBV6-1	TRBJ2-2	.	14	.	CASSVTPTAGELFF	TGTGCCAGCAGTGTAACCCCGACCGCCGGGGAGCTGTTTTTT
TRBV7-9	TRBJ2-5	TRBD1	14	.	CASSLGQGIETQYF	TGTGCCAGCAGCTTAGGACAGGGAATAGAGACCCAGTACTTC
TRBV27	TRBJ1-1	.	14	.	CASSLKGGASEAFF	TGTGCCAGCAGTCTAAAGGGGGGGGCGTCTGAAGCTTTCTTT